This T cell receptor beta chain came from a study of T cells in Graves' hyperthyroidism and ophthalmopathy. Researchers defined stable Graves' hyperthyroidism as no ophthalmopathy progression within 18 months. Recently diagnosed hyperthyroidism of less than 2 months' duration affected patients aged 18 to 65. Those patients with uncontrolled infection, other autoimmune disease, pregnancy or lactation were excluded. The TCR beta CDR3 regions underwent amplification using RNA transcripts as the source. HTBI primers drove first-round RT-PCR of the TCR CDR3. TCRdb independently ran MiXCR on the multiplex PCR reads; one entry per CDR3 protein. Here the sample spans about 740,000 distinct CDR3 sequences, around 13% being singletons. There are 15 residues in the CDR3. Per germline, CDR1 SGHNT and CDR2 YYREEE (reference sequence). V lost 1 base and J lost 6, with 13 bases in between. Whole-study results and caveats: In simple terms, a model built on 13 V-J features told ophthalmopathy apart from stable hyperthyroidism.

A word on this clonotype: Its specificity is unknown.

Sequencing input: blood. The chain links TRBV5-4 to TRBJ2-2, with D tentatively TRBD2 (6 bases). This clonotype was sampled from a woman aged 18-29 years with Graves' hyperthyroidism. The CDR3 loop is CASSLKEGRAGELFF. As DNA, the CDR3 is TGTGCCAGCAGCTTGAAGGAGGGCCGCGCCGGGGAGCTGTTTTTT.